Sequencing of this T cell receptor (beta chain) was carried out in a study of T cell repertoires in cytomegalovirus infection. For the study at large: Public TCR beta signatures provided an indication of both CMV infection and a matching HLA type.

Regarding the study as a whole: The response measured ex vivo was dominated by TCR beta clonotypes (HLA-C-restricted and CMV-specific). People with CMV and the relevant HLA were identified by cumulative public TCR beta family frequency.

A single record per CDR3 protein comes from TCRdb applying MiXCR to the reads. The sample lists about 5,500 distinct CDR3 sequences; 45% to 55% were seen once. Germline CDR1 is SGHTA and CDR2 is FQGNSA. The CDR3 extends over 14 amino acids. V was clipped by 4 bases and J by 4 bases, with 14 bases between them. As concerns this clonotype: Antigen specificity is unknown. A read error is likely, as this CDR3 ends without the conserved phenylalanine or tryptophan.

The rearrangement links TRBV7-2 to TRBJ2-7; the D call may be TRBD1 or TRBD2 (5 bases each). The TCR was taken from a human donor in good health (CMV status not recorded). Some clones in this sample may be carry-over from other donors' samples. Material: PBMCs, sequenced either directly or after in vitro stimulation (not recorded which). The CDR3 nucleotides are TGTGCCAGCAGCTGGGACCCCCCTGGGTACGAGCAGTACTTA. This gives the protein CASSWDPPGYEQYL.